The source of this T cell receptor (beta chain) is a study of blood T cell repertoires in COVID-19 (TCRdb year 2020). With regard to the full study: Samples from collaborators originated in the United States, Italy and Spain and spanned both the acute and convalescent phases of COVID-19. The dataset comprised deeply sampled blood TCRbeta repertoires from subjects exposed to, actively infected with, or recovered from COVID-19. The samples were drawn from two sources: the first 160 participants of the ongoing ImmuneRACE study, and some 1,300 subjects contributed by 6 global collaborators. The prospective study material was composed of cDNA or gDNA derived from T cells, B-cell-depleted T cells, or PBMCs. The repertoires were made available in a free public database intended to serve as a resource for research on the immune response to SARS-CoV-2. Nearly every sample came with metadata listing a de-identified subject ID, COVID-19 status, age in years and sex. Where available, HLA class I and class II types were obtained from metadata supplied by the sample provider rather than from assay-based typing.

The immunoSEQ Assay, a bias-controlled multiplex PCR, was used to amplify TCRbeta CDR3 regions from genomic DNA. Per the authors' processing: Within the assay, amplification of reference gene primers was used to estimate how many nucleated cells each sample contained. Sequence reads were collapsed and filtered to measure the absolute abundance of every unique TCRbeta CDR3 rearrangement. For each sample, productive Simpson clonality was calculated as the square root of Simpson's diversity index over productive rearrangements. As stored in TCRdb, this immuneACCESS dataset retains in-frame rearrangements with V and J assigned. A fraction of the clones does not appear; measured against another copy, unresolved V genes explain less than half of the discrepancy, and the remainder lacks a known reason. For V, J and clone size, that table is used; D and trimming come from the DNA. The sample includes 250,000 to 350,000 clones, with roughly nine tenths observed a single time. Around 2.2% of the sample goes to the ten largest clones.

In Seattle, one collaborating source enrolled patients while the infection was active and tracked those patients longitudinally over the course of disease. Collaborating institutions collected whole blood in K2EDTA tubes following their own protocols. Collaborator samples were shipped for TCRbeta analysis as frozen whole blood, isolated PBMCs, or DNA extracted from either sample type. Study-level results and caveats: How much clinical and demographic metadata was included differed by source and by participant, and the metadata was provided uncurated.

On this clone itself: Its antigen specificity is not known. No much larger clone is present one base from it, and per-base qualities are unavailable.

From the cysteine through the phenylalanine, the CDR3 covers 14 amino acids. Only CDR3 DNA is held: 42 bases, read in frame from base 1. V is reduced by 3 bases and J by 8 bases, leaving a spacing of 16 bases between them. As encoded in the germline V gene (reference sequence), CDR1 is DFQATT while CDR2 is SNEGSKA. This sequence originates from a woman in her 30s with COVID-19, enrolled during active disease. The receptor chain draws on TRBV20-1 and TRBJ1-4, with TRBD1 tentatively as D gene (5 bases match). Sequencing was done on a sample of peripheral blood. CDR3 loop: CSASSAGIQEKLFF. The DNA sequence reads TGCAGTGCTAGTTCTGCAGGGATCCAAGAAAAACTGTTTTTT.